One T cell receptor beta chain is described in this entry. Trimming at V came to 1 base and at J to 1 base, leaving 7 bases not matched to a gene. The CDR3 loop spans 17 amino acids. Germline CDR1 and CDR2: SGHTA and FQGNSA. This sample stems from a study of blood T cell repertoires in COVID-19. About the research overall: From the United States, Italy and Spain came samples of acute and convalescent COVID-19. PBMCs, B-cell-depleted T cells, or T cells were the source of the cDNA or gDNA that made up the material.

Original analysis: Scientists estimated how many nucleated cells there were by amplifying reference gene primers. Sequencing used immunoSEQ multiplex PCR; TCRdb keeps in-frame clones, though not all of them. V, J and clone size are taken as reported in that table, and D and trimming were inferred from the DNA itself. Of over 150,000 clones listed, 65% to 80% are singletons. The chain recombines TRBV7-2 with TRBJ2-5; 9 bases align to TRBD2. Material for sequencing was peripheral blood. The clonotype originates from a man in his 60s with acute or convalescent COVID-19. DNA of the CDR3: TGTGCCAGCAGCTTAGGGGGAGCGGGGGGCTTCCAAGAGACCCAGTACTTC. As protein: CASSLGGAGGFQETQYF. Full variable domain (outside the CDR3, taken from reference TRBV7-2 and TRBJ2-5): GAGVSQSPSNKVTEKGKDVELRCDPISGHTALYWYRQSLGQGLEFLIYFQGNSAPDKSGLPSDRFSAERTGGSVSTLTIQRTQQEDSAVYLCASSLGGAGGFQETQYFGPGTRLLVL.